This T cell receptor (beta chain) was identified in a study of regulatory T cells in long-lasting Graves disease. The CDR3 runs to 14 residues. Germline V gene data show CDR1 as LNHDA and CDR2 as SQIVND (reference sequence). The V and J ends lost 1 base and 2 bases respectively, with 8 bases between them. The time point here: newly diagnosed GD, antithyroid drugs for less than 3 months. Scientists built the TCR library using RNA that was extracted from PBMCs. This clonotype was counted many times. iRepertoire HTBI primers and Arm-PCR of CDR3 regions built TCR beta libraries. TCRdb used MiXCR to reprocess the multiplex PCR reads, holding one entry per CDR3 protein. The top ten clones hold about 10% of a sample with about 220,000 distinct CDR3 sequences, roughly 19% of them seen once. The sample also formed part of further work on T cells in Graves' hyperthyroidism and ophthalmopathy. From that paper: Stable hyperthyroidism was told apart from ophthalmopathy by a model built on 13 V-J features.

Sequenced material: peripheral blood mononuclear cells (PBMCs), taken at new diagnosis, from a patient treated with antithyroid drugs. The rearrangement links TRBV19 to TRBJ1-2; D call uncertain. The sequence came from a woman aged 25 to 39 with Graves disease. The CDR3 nucleotides are TGTGCCAGTAGTATAGTTGGTTTCAACTATGGCTACACCTTC. Its protein product is CASSIVGFNYGYTF.